These T cell receptor beta chains were read from a single sample in a study of cytomegalovirus exposure and HLA in healthy donors. The method was immunoSEQ multiplex PCR; TCRdb's version includes in-frame clones alone and lacks a portion of them. The sample has 100,000 to 150,000 clones, about three quarters seen once. Input material: PBMCs. These receptors originate from a man aged 30 to 45 in good health and CMV-seronegative. CDR3s include the opening cysteine and the closing phenylalanine or tryptophan. D genes are given only for firm matches. Clone size, where shown, is once, few, many, or a class for clones that have expanded.

>17|TRBV7-9|few|TRBD1|TRBJ1-5
TGTGCCAGCAGCGGGGACAGCTTGATAGAGTCAAATCAGCCCCAGCATTTT
CASSGDSLIESNQPQHF
>14|TRBV7-9|-|-|TRBJ2-7
TGTGCCAGCAGCTTAGCGGACTCCTCCTACGAGCAGTACTTC
CASSLADSSYEQYF
>16|TRBV9|-|TRBD2|TRBJ2-3
TGTGCCAGCAGCGTCGATCCGGGACTAGCGACAGATACGCAGTATTTT
CASSVDPGLATDTQYF
>16|TRBV4-3|-|-|TRBJ2-2
TGCGCCAGCAGCCAAGGGGACACGGTGAACACCGGGGAGCTGTTTTTT
CASSQGDTVNTGELFF
>13|TRBV10-3|-|TRBD1|TRBJ2-7
TGTGCCATCATGGGGACAGGGGCCTACGAGCAGTACTTC
CAIMGTGAYEQYF
>13|TRBV4-2|-|-|TRBJ2-3
TGTGCCAGCAGCCAAATACTCCGAAATACGCAGTATTTT
CASSQILRNTQYF
>15|TRBV9|few|TRBD2|TRBJ2-3
TGTGCCAGCAGCGTCAGGGACTACCTGTATGATACGCAGTATTTT
CASSVRDYLYDTQYF
>9|TRBV27|-|-|TRBJ2-7
TGTGCCAGCAGTTTATGTCTCTACTTC
CASSLCLYF
>14|TRBV6-6|few|TRBD1|TRBJ2-2
TGTGCCAGCGGGGGGACAGGGGGTCCCGGGGAGCTGTTTTTT
CASGGTGGPGELFF
>14|TRBV19|-|-|TRBJ1-1
TGTGCCAGTAGTGATGGCACTATGAACACTGAAGCTTTCTTT
CASSDGTMNTEAFF
>16|TRBV27|-|-|TRBJ2-2
TGTGCCAGCAGCTCGCTAGGACTACACCACACCGGGGAGCTGTTTTTT
CASSSLGLHHTGELFF
>14|TRBV7-3|-|TRBD1|TRBJ1-6
TGTGCCAGCAGCTTGGGACAGGTTAATTCACCCCTCCACTTT
CASSLGQVNSPLHF
>17|TRBV4-3|-|TRBD2|TRBJ2-1
TGCGCCAGCAGCCTTTCTTTGGCGGGAGCGTCCTACAATGAGCAGTTCTTC
CASSLSLAGASYNEQFF
>16|TRBV7-2|-|TRBD2|TRBJ2-7
TGTGCCAGCAGCATTCGTGGTAGCGGGGAGTCCTACGAGCAGTACTTC
CASSIRGSGESYEQYF
>13|TRBV7-9|-|TRBD1|TRBJ1-2
TGTGCCAGCAGCTCACAGGGGCGCTATGGCTACACCTTC
CASSSQGRYGYTF
>13|TRBV7-8|-|TRBD1|TRBJ2-7
TGTGCCAGCAGCATAGGACAGGTCTACGAGCAGTACTTC
CASSIGQVYEQYF